A selection of T cell receptor beta chains follows, all from one sample in a study of naive and memory T cell subsets. TCRdb independently ran MiXCR on the UMI-ligation and nested PCR reads; one entry per CDR3 protein. The sample includes roughly 100,000 distinct CDR3 sequences, approximately 10% seen only once; the top ten take just over 0.13%. The source material was naive CD4+ T cells from blood. The source is a human donor in good health. Both conserved end residues are part of each CDR3. A D gene is named only where the DNA matches it firmly. Part of the rows lack a size; the others show once, few, many or a class for expanded clones.

D gene: TRBD2
clone size: .
J gene: TRBJ2-1
V gene: TRBV7-6
CDR3 protein: CASSLTSGKNNEQFF

D gene: .
clone size: few
J gene: TRBJ1-1
V gene: TRBV6-6
CDR3 protein: CASRLQENTEAFF

D gene: TRBD1
clone size: .
J gene: TRBJ1-2
V gene: TRBV27
CDR3 protein: CASRRSGGRGDGYTF

D gene: .
clone size: few
J gene: TRBJ1-2
V gene: TRBV2
CDR3 protein: CASSDPGDSNYGYTF

D gene: TRBD2
clone size: .
J gene: TRBJ2-6
V gene: TRBV6-2/TRBV6-3
CDR3 protein: CASSYRGAGANVLTF

D gene: .
clone size: few
J gene: TRBJ1-5
V gene: TRBV24-1
CDR3 protein: CATSDSRGKDNQPQHF

D gene: TRBD2
clone size: .
J gene: TRBJ2-3
V gene: TRBV12-3/TRBV12-4
CDR3 protein: CASRLSGRPSTDTQYF

D gene: .
clone size: .
J gene: TRBJ2-6
V gene: TRBV12-5
CDR3 protein: CASGLTGANVLTF

D gene: .
clone size: .
J gene: TRBJ1-2
V gene: TRBV11-3
CDR3 protein: CASSAGERRSGYTF

D gene: TRBD2
clone size: .
J gene: TRBJ2-1
V gene: TRBV28
CDR3 protein: CASSRGGGLHNEQFF

D gene: .
clone size: .
J gene: TRBJ2-7
V gene: TRBV30
CDR3 protein: CAWSRRLAYEQYF

D gene: TRBD1
clone size: few
J gene: TRBJ2-1
V gene: TRBV20-1
CDR3 protein: CSARDGGTGSYNEQFF

D gene: .
clone size: few
J gene: TRBJ2-7
V gene: TRBV14
CDR3 protein: CASSQSTRRSAQYF

D gene: .
clone size: few
J gene: TRBJ2-3
V gene: TRBV2
CDR3 protein: CASSANAGTDTQYF

D gene: TRBD2
clone size: many
J gene: TRBJ2-7
V gene: TRBV25-1
CDR3 protein: CASQLAGGYEQYF

D gene: .
clone size: many
J gene: TRBJ2-7
V gene: TRBV7-8
CDR3 protein: CASSLGVQIHEQYF

D gene: TRBD2
clone size: many
J gene: TRBJ2-1
V gene: TRBV7-2
CDR3 protein: CASSSPLGTSGMNRWNEQFF

D gene: TRBD1
clone size: many
J gene: TRBJ1-2
V gene: TRBV4-2
CDR3 protein: CASSQQTRTGGVHGYTF

D gene: TRBD2
clone size: many
J gene: TRBJ2-4
V gene: TRBV12-3/TRBV12-4
CDR3 protein: CASSLWLAGGLAKNIQYF

D gene: TRBD1
clone size: few
J gene: TRBJ2-1
V gene: TRBV2
CDR3 protein: CASRGQGFYNEQFF

D gene: .
clone size: .
J gene: TRBJ1-1
V gene: TRBV7-2
CDR3 protein: CASSLYTRGAFF

D gene: TRBD1
clone size: .
J gene: TRBJ1-5
V gene: TRBV6-2/TRBV6-3
CDR3 protein: CASRSRGLGNQPQHF

D gene: .
clone size: few
J gene: TRBJ1-1
V gene: TRBV18
CDR3 protein: CASSPPGAVRGETEAFF

D gene: .
clone size: many
J gene: TRBJ2-1
V gene: TRBV20-1
CDR3 protein: CSAVSGPDNEQFF

D gene: TRBD1
clone size: .
J gene: TRBJ1-1
V gene: TRBV7-9
CDR3 protein: CASSLEQGALTEAFF

D gene: .
clone size: .
J gene: TRBJ1-4
V gene: TRBV28
CDR3 protein: CASSFYRNEKLFF

D gene: .
clone size: many
J gene: TRBJ2-1
V gene: TRBV2
CDR3 protein: CASMYRAYNEQFF

D gene: .
clone size: few
J gene: TRBJ1-2
V gene: TRBV5-6
CDR3 protein: CASGQSGGNYGYTF

D gene: .
clone size: .
J gene: TRBJ2-2
V gene: TRBV7-9
CDR3 protein: CASSLGPGIPGELFF

D gene: .
clone size: many
J gene: TRBJ2-1
V gene: TRBV29-1
CDR3 protein: CSVGQRNYNEQFF

D gene: .
clone size: .
J gene: TRBJ1-3
V gene: TRBV12-5
CDR3 protein: CASGLGKDRIGNTIYF

D gene: TRBD2
clone size: few
J gene: TRBJ2-1
V gene: TRBV6-2/TRBV6-3
CDR3 protein: CASSLKAGGNSDEQFF

D gene: .
clone size: few
J gene: TRBJ1-5
V gene: TRBV6-5
CDR3 protein: CASASGGGFPQHF

D gene: .
clone size: few
J gene: TRBJ2-2
V gene: TRBV7-2
CDR3 protein: CASSLGSGNTGELFF

D gene: .
clone size: few
J gene: TRBJ1-5
V gene: TRBV21-1
CDR3 protein: CASSKGDRYNQPQHF

D gene: .
clone size: many
J gene: TRBJ2-3
V gene: TRBV4-3
CDR3 protein: CASSQQVSEGTDTQYF

D gene: TRBD2
clone size: few
J gene: TRBJ2-7
V gene: TRBV6-5
CDR3 protein: CASSQGLAGVEQYF

D gene: .
clone size: few
J gene: TRBJ2-1
V gene: TRBV20-1
CDR3 protein: CSARSFLGGNEQFF

D gene: .
clone size: .
J gene: TRBJ2-2
V gene: TRBV12-3/TRBV12-4
CDR3 protein: CASSFGFPAVATANTGELFF

D gene: .
clone size: few
J gene: TRBJ2-1
V gene: TRBV2
CDR3 protein: CASSDGQVAANEQFF

D gene: TRBD1
clone size: .
J gene: TRBJ2-1
V gene: TRBV12-3/TRBV12-4
CDR3 protein: CASSRDRRSSYNEQFF

D gene: .
clone size: few
J gene: TRBJ1-1
V gene: TRBV7-9
CDR3 protein: CASSLTLLPEAFF

D gene: .
clone size: .
J gene: TRBJ1-1
V gene: TRBV21-1
CDR3 protein: CASSKVNRVRTEAFF

D gene: TRBD1
clone size: few
J gene: TRBJ2-7
V gene: TRBV25-1
CDR3 protein: CASSDSGTALREQYF

D gene: .
clone size: few
J gene: TRBJ1-2
V gene: TRBV18
CDR3 protein: CASSHSGTANYGYTF

D gene: .
clone size: many
J gene: TRBJ2-1
V gene: TRBV2
CDR3 protein: CASKFGTINEQFF

D gene: .
clone size: few
J gene: TRBJ2-1
V gene: TRBV18
CDR3 protein: CASSPQWTNNEQFF

D gene: TRBD1
clone size: .
J gene: TRBJ1-2
V gene: TRBV20-1
CDR3 protein: CSATTGVNYGYTF

D gene: .
clone size: few
J gene: TRBJ1-1
V gene: TRBV18
CDR3 protein: CASSPWTGEAFF